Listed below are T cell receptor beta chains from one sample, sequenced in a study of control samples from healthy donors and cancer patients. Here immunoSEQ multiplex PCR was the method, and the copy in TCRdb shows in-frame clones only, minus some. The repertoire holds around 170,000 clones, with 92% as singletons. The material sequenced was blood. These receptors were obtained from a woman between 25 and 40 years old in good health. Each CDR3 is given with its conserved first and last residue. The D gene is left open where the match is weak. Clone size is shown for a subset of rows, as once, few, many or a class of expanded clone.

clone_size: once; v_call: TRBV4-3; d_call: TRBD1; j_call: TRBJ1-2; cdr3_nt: TGCGCCAGCAGCCAGGGGCATGGACAGGGCTATGGCTACACCTTC; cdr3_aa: CASSQGHGQGYGYTF
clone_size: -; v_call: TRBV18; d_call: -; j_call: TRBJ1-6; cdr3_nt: TGTGCCAGCTCCCCGGGCGAGGGGGTCGATCATTCACCCCTCCACTTT; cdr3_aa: CASSPGEGVDHSPLHF
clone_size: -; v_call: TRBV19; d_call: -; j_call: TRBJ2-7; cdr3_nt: TGTGCCAGTAATGACGGATCCTCCTACGAGCAGTACTTC; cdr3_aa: CASNDGSSYEQYF
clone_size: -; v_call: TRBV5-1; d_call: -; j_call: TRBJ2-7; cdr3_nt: TGCGCCAGCAGCCCGGCAGGGTACTCCTACGAGCAGTACTTC; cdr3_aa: CASSPAGYSYEQYF
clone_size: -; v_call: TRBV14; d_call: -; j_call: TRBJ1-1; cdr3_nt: TGTGCCAGCAGCCAGAGCCTTTTAACGAAAGCTTTCTTT; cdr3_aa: CASSQSLLTKAFF
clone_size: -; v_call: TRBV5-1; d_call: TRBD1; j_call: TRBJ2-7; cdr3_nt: TGCGCCAGCAGCTTTCCGGGACAGGGAGGCTACGAGCAGTACTTC; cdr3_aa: CASSFPGQGGYEQYF
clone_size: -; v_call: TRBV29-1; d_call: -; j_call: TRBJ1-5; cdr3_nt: TGCAGCGTGGGAGGACAGCTCAATCAGCCCCAGCATTTT; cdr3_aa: CSVGGQLNQPQHF
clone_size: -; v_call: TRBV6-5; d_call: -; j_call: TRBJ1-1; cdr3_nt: TGTGCCAGCAGGAGTTCCGGGAGATCGGCTTTCTTT; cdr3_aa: CASRSSGRSAFF
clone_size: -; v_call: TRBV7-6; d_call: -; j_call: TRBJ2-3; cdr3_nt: TGTGCCAGTAGGACTGGAGATACGCAGTATTTT; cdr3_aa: CASRTGDTQYF
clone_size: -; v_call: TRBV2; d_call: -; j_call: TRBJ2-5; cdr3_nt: TGTGCCAGCGCCACAGGGCAGGGGGAGACCCAGTACTTC; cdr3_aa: CASATGQGETQYF
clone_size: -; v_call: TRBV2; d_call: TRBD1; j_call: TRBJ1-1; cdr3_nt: TGTGCCAGCCGGGGACAGGGGAACACTGAAGCTTTCTTT; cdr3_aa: CASRGQGNTEAFF
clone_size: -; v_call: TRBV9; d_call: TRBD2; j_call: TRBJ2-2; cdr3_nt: TGTGCCAGCAGCTCCTCGACTAGCGCCGGGGAGCTGTTTTTT; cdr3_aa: CASSSSTSAGELFF
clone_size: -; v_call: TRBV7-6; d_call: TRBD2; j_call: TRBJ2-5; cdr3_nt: TGTGCCAGCAGCTCTAGCGGGCCCAAAACCCAGTACTTC; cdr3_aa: CASSSSGPKTQYF
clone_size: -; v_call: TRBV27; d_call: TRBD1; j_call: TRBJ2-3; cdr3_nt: TGTGCCAGCAGTTTAAGGACAGGGACAGATACGCAGTATTTT; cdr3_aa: CASSLRTGTDTQYF
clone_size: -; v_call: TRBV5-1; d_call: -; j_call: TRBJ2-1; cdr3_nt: TGCGCCAGCAGCTGGGACATCCAGAGCTCCTACAATGAGCAGTTCTTC; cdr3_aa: CASSWDIQSSYNEQFF
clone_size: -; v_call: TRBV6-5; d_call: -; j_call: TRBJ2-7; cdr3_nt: TGTGCCAGCAGTTACTCCCCAACCTACGAGCAGTACTTC; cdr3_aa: CASSYSPTYEQYF
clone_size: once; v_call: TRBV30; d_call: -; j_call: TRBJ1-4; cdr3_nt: TGTGCCTGGACGATCAAGGCGGCTGGAAATGAAAAACTGTTTTTT; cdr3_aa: CAWTIKAAGNEKLFF
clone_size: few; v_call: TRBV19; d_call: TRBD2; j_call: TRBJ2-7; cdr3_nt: TGTGCCAGTAGTGTAACCCCAGGAGAGGGAGGGAGCGAGCAGTACTTC; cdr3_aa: CASSVTPGEGGSEQYF
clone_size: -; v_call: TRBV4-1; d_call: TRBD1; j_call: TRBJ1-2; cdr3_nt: TGCGCCAGCAGCCCCAACCACCCCGGGACAGGGGCTGGCTACACCTTC; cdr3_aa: CASSPNHPGTGAGYTF
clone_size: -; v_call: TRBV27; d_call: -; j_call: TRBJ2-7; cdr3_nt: TGTGCCAGCAAGAGTACCGTGGGCTCCTACGAGCAGTACTTC; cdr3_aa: CASKSTVGSYEQYF
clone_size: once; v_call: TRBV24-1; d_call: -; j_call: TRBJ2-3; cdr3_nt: TGTGCCACCAGCGGTGGTCTCGGGAATAGAGATACGCAGTATTTT; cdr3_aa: CATSGGLGNRDTQYF
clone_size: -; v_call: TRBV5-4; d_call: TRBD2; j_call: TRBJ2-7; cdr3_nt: TGTGCCAGCAGCTTGGGGGGGGGCTACGAGCAGTACTTC; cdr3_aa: CASSLGGGYEQYF
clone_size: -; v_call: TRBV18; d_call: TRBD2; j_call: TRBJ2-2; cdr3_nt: TGTGCCAGCTCACAGACTAGCGGGAGGGCGAACACCGGGGAGCTGTTTTTT; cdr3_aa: CASSQTSGRANTGELFF
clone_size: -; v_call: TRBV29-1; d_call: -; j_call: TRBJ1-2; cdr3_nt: TGCAGCGTTGAAGATGTACGGAAGGAGGATGGCTACACCTTC; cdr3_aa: CSVEDVRKEDGYTF
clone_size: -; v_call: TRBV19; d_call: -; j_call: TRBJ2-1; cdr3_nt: TGTGCCAGTAGTATAAGACAAAGCTCCTACAATGAGCAGTTCTTC; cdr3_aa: CASSIRQSSYNEQFF
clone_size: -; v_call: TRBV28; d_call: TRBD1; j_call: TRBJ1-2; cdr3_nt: TGTGCCAGCAGTTCCCCCCCAGGGGGCATGGATGGCTACACCTTC; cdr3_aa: CASSSPPGGMDGYTF
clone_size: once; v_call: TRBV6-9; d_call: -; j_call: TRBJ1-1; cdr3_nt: TGTGCCAGCAGTTATGGACCAACAGGAAAGGTTACTGAAGCTTTCTTT; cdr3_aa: CASSYGPTGKVTEAFF
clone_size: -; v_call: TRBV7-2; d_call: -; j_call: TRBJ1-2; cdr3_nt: TGTGCCAGCAGCTCGAATAACTATGGCTACACCTTC; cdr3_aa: CASSSNNYGYTF
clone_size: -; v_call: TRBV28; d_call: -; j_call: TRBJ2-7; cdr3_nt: TGTGCCAACTCGGACAGCCTCGGGGAGCAGTACTTC; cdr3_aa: CANSDSLGEQYF
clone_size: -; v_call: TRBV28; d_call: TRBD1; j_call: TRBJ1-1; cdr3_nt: TGTGCCAGCAGCCTTCCCCGACAGGGGGTTGAAGCTTTCTTT; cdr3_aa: CASSLPRQGVEAFF
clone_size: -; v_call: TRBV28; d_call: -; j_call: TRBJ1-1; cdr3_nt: TGTGCCAGCAGCCTCCAGGGATTGAACACTGAAGCTTTCTTT; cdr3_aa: CASSLQGLNTEAFF
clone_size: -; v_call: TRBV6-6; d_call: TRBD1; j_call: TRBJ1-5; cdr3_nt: TGTGCCAGCAGTTACGCTTATGGACAGGGTGGTCAGCCCCAGCATTTT; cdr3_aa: CASSYAYGQGGQPQHF
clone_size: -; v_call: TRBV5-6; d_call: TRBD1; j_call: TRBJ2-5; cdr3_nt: TGTGCCAGCAGCTGGACCGGACAGGTAGAAGAGACCCAGTACTTC; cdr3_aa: CASSWTGQVEETQYF
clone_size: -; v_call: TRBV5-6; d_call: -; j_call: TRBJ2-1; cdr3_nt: TGTGCCAGCAGCTCCCTAGCGTGGGAGCAGTTCTTC; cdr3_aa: CASSSLAWEQFF
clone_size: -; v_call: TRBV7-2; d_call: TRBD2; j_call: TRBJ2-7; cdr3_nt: TGTGCCAGCAGCTTAATGCGTAGGCGGGAGCCCGACCACGAGCAGTACTTC; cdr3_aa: CASSLMRRREPDHEQYF
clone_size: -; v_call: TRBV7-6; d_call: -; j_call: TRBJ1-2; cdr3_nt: TGTGCCAGCAGCTTAGATAGAGGCCGGGGGAGCTACACCTTC; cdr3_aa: CASSLDRGRGSYTF
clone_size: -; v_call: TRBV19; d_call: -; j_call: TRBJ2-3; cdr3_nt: TGTGCCAGTAGAAGTGACTCTAGCACAGATACGCAGTATTTT; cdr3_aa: CASRSDSSTDTQYF
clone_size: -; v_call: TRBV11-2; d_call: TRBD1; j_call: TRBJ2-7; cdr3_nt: TGTGCCAGCAGCGAGGGGACAGCTAATTCCTACGAGCAGTACTTC; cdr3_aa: CASSEGTANSYEQYF
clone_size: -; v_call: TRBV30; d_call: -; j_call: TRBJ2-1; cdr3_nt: TGTGCCTCGGAGGTGGGTGAGCAGTTCTTC; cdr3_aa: CASEVGEQFF
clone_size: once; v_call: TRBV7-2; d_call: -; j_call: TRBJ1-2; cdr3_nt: TGTGCCAGCAGCTTAGAAGGAGTCTATGGCTACACCTTC; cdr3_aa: CASSLEGVYGYTF
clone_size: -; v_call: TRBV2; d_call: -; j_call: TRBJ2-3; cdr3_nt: TGTGCCAGCAGTGTAGGCGAATTCACAGATACGCAGTATTTT; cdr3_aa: CASSVGEFTDTQYF
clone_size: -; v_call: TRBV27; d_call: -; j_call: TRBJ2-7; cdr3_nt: TGTGCCAGCAGTTTGGGGATTTTCTACGAGCAGTACTTC; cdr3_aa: CASSLGIFYEQYF